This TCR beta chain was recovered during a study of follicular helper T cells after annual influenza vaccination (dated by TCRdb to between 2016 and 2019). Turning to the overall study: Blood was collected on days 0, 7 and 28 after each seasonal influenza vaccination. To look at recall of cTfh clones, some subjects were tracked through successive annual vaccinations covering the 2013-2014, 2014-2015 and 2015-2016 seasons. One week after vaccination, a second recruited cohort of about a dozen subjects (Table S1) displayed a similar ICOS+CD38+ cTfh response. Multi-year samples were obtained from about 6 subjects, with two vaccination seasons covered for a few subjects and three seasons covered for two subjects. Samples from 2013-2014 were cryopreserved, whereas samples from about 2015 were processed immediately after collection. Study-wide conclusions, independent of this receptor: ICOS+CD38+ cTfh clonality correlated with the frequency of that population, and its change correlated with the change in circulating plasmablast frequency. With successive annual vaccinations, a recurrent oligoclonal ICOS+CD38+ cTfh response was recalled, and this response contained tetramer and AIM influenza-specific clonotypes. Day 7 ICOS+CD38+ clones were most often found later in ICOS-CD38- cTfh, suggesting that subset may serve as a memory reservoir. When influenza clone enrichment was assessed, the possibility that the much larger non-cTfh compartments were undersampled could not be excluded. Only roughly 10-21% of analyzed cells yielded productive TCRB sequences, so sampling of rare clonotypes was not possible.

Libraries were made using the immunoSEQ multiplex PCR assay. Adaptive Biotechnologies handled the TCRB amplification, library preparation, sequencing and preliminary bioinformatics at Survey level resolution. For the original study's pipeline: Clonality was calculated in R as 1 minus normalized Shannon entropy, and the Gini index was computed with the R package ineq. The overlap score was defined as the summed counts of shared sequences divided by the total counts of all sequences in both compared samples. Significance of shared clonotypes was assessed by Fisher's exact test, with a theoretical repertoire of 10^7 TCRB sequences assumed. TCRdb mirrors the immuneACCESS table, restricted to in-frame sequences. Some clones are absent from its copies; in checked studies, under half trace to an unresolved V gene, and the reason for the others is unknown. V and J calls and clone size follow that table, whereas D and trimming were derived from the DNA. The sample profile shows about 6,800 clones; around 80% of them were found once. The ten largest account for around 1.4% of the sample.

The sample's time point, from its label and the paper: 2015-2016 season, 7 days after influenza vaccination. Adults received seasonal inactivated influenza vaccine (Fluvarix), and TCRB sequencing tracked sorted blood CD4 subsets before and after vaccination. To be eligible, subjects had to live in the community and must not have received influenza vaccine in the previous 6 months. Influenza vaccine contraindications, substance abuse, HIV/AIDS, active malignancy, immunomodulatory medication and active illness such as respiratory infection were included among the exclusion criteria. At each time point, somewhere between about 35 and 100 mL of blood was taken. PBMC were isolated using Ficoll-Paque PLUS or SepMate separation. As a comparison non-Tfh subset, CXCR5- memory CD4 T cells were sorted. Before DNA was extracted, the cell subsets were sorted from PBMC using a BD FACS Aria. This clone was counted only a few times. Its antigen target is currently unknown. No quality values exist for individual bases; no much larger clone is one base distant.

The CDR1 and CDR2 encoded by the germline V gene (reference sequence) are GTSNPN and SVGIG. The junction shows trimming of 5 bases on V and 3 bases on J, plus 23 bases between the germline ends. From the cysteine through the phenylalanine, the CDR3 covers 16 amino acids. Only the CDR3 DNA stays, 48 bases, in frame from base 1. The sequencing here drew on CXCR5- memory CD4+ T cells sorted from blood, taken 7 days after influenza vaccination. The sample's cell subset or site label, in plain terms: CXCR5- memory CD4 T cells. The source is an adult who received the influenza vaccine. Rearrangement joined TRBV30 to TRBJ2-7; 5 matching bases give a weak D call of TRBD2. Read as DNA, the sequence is TGTGCCTGGGGTCTCGGGGTTAGTGGAGCAGTCTACGAGCAGTACTTC. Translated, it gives CAWGLGVSGAVYEQYF.